The 31 T cell receptor beta chains in this list originate from one sample, sequenced in a study of T cell changes during pregnancy in multiple sclerosis. TCRdb's copy holds only in-frame clones and misses some; the assay was immunoSEQ multiplex PCR. The sample comprises 65,000 to 90,000 clones, approximately 91% of which are singletons, and approximately 3.3% rests with the top ten. The source was PBMCs, collected in the first trimester of pregnancy. Receptor source: a female donor in good health, serving as a control in a pregnancy study. Some clones in this sample may be carry-over from other donors' samples.

This clone was seen a handful of times. J is TRBJ1-2 and V is TRBV20-1; D call uncertain. Between the trimmed V and J ends, which lost 5 bases and 4 bases, there was a span of 5 bases. The CDR3 runs to 10 residues. Germline V gene data show CDR1 as DFQATT and CDR2 as SNEGSKA (reference sequence). In nucleotides, the CDR3 is TGCAGTGCTGGGAGCTATGGCTACACCTTC. This translates into CSAGSYGYTF.

The J gene is TRBJ2-3, the V gene TRBV5-1; 7 nucleotides match TRBD2. J gave up 7 bases and V 4 bases, and 9 bases lay outside the gene matches. The CDR3 runs 14 residues. Germline V gene data show CDR1 as SGHRS and CDR2 as YFSETQ. The CDR3 DNA reads as TGCGCCAGCAGCCTCACGGGCGGGAGCTATACGCAGTATTTT. It specifies CASSLTGGSYTQYF.

This chain connects TRBV5-5 to TRBJ1-2; weak D call: TRBD1 (6 bases). Looked up from germline, CDR1 is SGHKS and CDR2 is YYEKEE (reference sequence). V lost 9 bases to trimming and J lost 7 bases, with 13 bases between them. CDR3 length: 11 residues. The CDR3 here is CATSGEGGYTF. In DNA, the CDR3 is TGTGCCACCTCAGGGGAAGGTGGCTACACCTTC.

The DNA for the CDR3 is TGTGCCAGCAGCTTCCATAGCAATCAGCCCCAGCATTTT. It translates to CASSFHSNQPQHF. The chain uses TRBV11-1 and TRBJ1-5; D gene unclear. This CDR3 comprises 13 residues. The germline V gene has CDR1 SGHAT and CDR2 FQDESV (reference sequence). V was trimmed by 3 bases and J by 0 bases, leaving 3 bases between them.

This clone was detected only a few times. The chain recombines TRBV6-1 with TRBJ2-3; 9 nucleotides line up with TRBD1. V lost 8 bases, J lost 0 bases, and 6 bases stayed unmatched. The V gene's germline CDR1 is MNHNS and CDR2 SASEGT. This CDR3 has 15 residues. CDR3 amino acids: CASVYGTGSTDTQYF. CDR3 DNA: TGTGCCAGCGTTTACGGGACAGGGAGCACAGATACGCAGTATTTT.

The chain joins TRBV7-9 to TRBJ2-5, with 7 bases that match TRBD1. The V gene end was trimmed by 4 bases and the J gene end by 5 bases; junction bases not matched to a gene: 4. Germline CDR1 SEHNR, CDR2 FQNEAQ (reference sequence). This CDR3 is 13 amino acids long. For the CDR3, the DNA is TGTGCCAGCAGCTCAGACAGGGTCGAGACCCAGTACTTC. Amino acid sequence: CASSSDRVETQYF.

The gene calls are TRBV19 and TRBJ1-2; D gene uncertain. The CDR3 loop spans 16 amino acids. Germline loops: CDR1 LNHDA, CDR2 SQIVND (reference sequence). Trimming shortened V by 8 bases and J by 2 bases, and 21 bases separated the two germline ends. The CDR3, as DNA: TGTGCCAGTCTAGCCCTCTACTTGGTGGAAAACTATGGCTACACCTTC. It yields the protein CASLALYLVENYGYTF.

The rearrangement joins TRBV12-5 to TRBJ2-1; TRBD1 matches at 8 bases. Germline CDR1 and CDR2: LGHNT and FRNRAP. The CDR3 sequence is 15 residues long. Germline trimming cut 6 bases from V and 4 bases from J; bases unmatched to any gene: 8. This CDR3 is CASGPGQDIYNEQFF. The CDR3 DNA sequence: TGTGCTAGTGGACCGGGACAGGATATTTACAATGAGCAGTTCTTC.

The chain carries TRBV11-3 and TRBJ2-1, with D possibly being TRBD2 (7 bases). This CDR3 has 15 amino acids. Germline CDR1 SGHNT, CDR2 YENEEA. Trimming cost V 5 bases and J 2 bases, with 13 bases left between them. This CDR3 is CASSLFGGPYNEQFF. The DNA for the CDR3 is TGTGCCAGCAGCCTCTTCGGGGGGCCCTACAATGAGCAGTTCTTC.

J is TRBJ1-1 and V is TRBV10-3, with D unresolved. The CDR3 has 13 residues. The germline CDR1 and CDR2 sequences are ENHRY and SYGVKD. V lost 10 bases, J lost 1 base, and 13 bases lay in between. The CDR3 here is CATGLEGNTEAFF. CDR3 coding DNA: TGTGCCACCGGACTAGAGGGGAACACTGAAGCTTTCTTT.

The gene calls are TRBV7-9 and TRBJ2-7, with 7 bases matching TRBD1. Germline values: CDR1 SEHNR, CDR2 FQNEAQ (reference sequence). CDR3 size: 15 residues. Losses at the gene ends were 4 bases for V and 3 bases for J; bases not matched to a gene: 9. Written as DNA, the CDR3 is TGTGCCAGCAGCTCCCATTATACAGGGGACTACGAGCAGTACTTC. Translating it yields CASSSHYTGDYEQYF. Using reference TRBV7-9 and TRBJ2-7 for the parts outside the CDR3, the full variable domain is DTGVSQNPRHKITKRGQNVTFRCDPISEHNRLYWYRQTLGQGPEFLTYFQNEAQLEKSRLLSDRFSAERPKGSFSTLEIQRTEQGDSAMYLCASSSHYTGDYEQYFGPGTRLTVT.

V usage is TRBV5-1 and J usage is TRBJ2-7, with 10 nucleotides matching TRBD2. Unmatched junction bases numbered 11, after V lost 0 bases and J lost 2 bases. The CDR3 is made up of 18 amino acids. Germline CDR1 SGHRS, CDR2 YFSETQ. The CDR3 nucleotides read TGCGCCAGCAGCTTGGATTTCCGGCTAGCGGGGGTACCCTACGAGCAGTACTTC. This gives the protein CASSLDFRLAGVPYEQYF. The variable domain in full, with the rest retrieved from reference TRBV5-1 and TRBJ2-7, is KAGVTQTPRYLIKTRGQQVTLSCSPISGHRSVSWYQQTPGQGLQFLFEYFSETQRNKGNFPGRFSGRQFSNSRSEMNVSTLELGDSALYLCASSLDFRLAGVPYEQYFGPGTRLTVT.

The rearrangement links TRBV7-9 to TRBJ1-4, with 7 bases identical to TRBD1. CDR3 length: 11 amino acids. Germline assignment: CDR1 SEHNR and CDR2 FQNEAQ (reference sequence). The V and J ends lost 11 bases and 6 bases, in that order; junction bases with no gene match: 3. CDR3 loop: CAGDSDEKLFF. CDR3 bases: TGTGCCGGGGACAGTGATGAAAAACTGTTTTTT. Complete variable domain (other parts from reference TRBV7-9 and TRBJ1-4): DTGVSQNPRHKITKRGQNVTFRCDPISEHNRLYWYRQTLGQGPEFLTYFQNEAQLEKSRLLSDRFSAERPKGSFSTLEIQRTEQGDSAMYLCAGDSDEKLFFGSGTQLSVL.

The chain carries TRBV7-9 and TRBJ2-7, with TRBD1 as a possible D gene (6 bases). The CDR3 length is 14 residues. The germline V and J ends were trimmed by 4 bases and 3 bases, with 13 bases remaining between them. Germline V lookup: CDR1 SEHNR, CDR2 FQNEAQ (reference sequence). Here the CDR3 reads CASSSDGTHYEQYF. The CDR3 DNA follows: TGTGCCAGCAGCTCGGACGGGACACACTACGAGCAGTACTTC. Variable domain in full (rest from reference TRBV7-9 and TRBJ2-7): DTGVSQNPRHKITKRGQNVTFRCDPISEHNRLYWYRQTLGQGPEFLTYFQNEAQLEKSRLLSDRFSAERPKGSFSTLEIQRTEQGDSAMYLCASSSDGTHYEQYFGPGTRLTVT.

This clone appeared once. The sample holds other DNA sequences that translate to the same CDR3. The rearrangement uses TRBV28 and TRBJ2-5; 8 bases fit TRBD2. V lost 2 bases and J lost 1; bases outside the gene matches: 15. In germline, CDR1 is MDHEN, CDR2 SYDVKM. The CDR3 has 19 amino acids. The DNA for the CDR3 is TGTGCCAGCAGTTTAGCGGGAGGTTTCCAGTCCTTAATCCAAGAGACCCAGTACTTC. Protein product: CASSLAGGFQSLIQETQYF.

The chain carries TRBV7-3 and TRBJ2-2, with 7 positions matching TRBD2. The junction had 7 bases not matched to a gene; V was cut back by 1 base and J by 5 bases. CDR1 and CDR2 (germline): SGHTA, FQGTGA. The CDR3 is 16 residues long. CDR3 sequence reads: CASSLIPASGTGELFF. DNA for the CDR3: TGTGCCAGCAGCTTAATTCCCGCTAGCGGAACCGGGGAGCTGTTTTTT.

V gene TRBV5-1 combines with J gene TRBJ1-2; TRBD1 agrees at 10 bases. The CDR3 is made up of 13 amino acids. The ends lost 4 bases at V and 8 bases at J; junction bases unmatched: 5. Germline CDR1 is SGHRS and CDR2 is YFSETQ. The CDR3 region is CASSEGTGVGYTF. The CDR3 nucleotides are TGCGCCAGCAGCGAAGGGACAGGGGTGGGCTACACCTTC.

The rearrangement uses TRBV7-9 and TRBJ2-7; D gene uncertain. V was shortened by 3 bases and J by 1 base, with 10 bases between the two germline ends. This CDR3 has 14 residues. Looked up from germline, CDR1 is SEHNR and CDR2 is FQNEAQ (reference sequence). The CDR3 region is CASSFLTGSYEQYF. The CDR3 coding sequence is TGTGCCAGCAGCTTTTTAACGGGTTCCTACGAGCAGTACTTC. The full variable domain, with the rest looked up from reference TRBV7-9 and TRBJ2-7, is DTGVSQNPRHKITKRGQNVTFRCDPISEHNRLYWYRQTLGQGPEFLTYFQNEAQLEKSRLLSDRFSAERPKGSFSTLEIQRTEQGDSAMYLCASSFLTGSYEQYFGPGTRLTVT.

This sequence joins TRBV9 and TRBJ1-2, with 12 bases fitting TRBD1. The germline CDR1 and CDR2 sequences are SGDLS and YYNGEE. This CDR3 region has 14 residues. Losses at the gene ends were 6 bases for V and 8 bases for J; bases not matched to a gene: 8. DNA for the CDR3: TGTGCCAGCAACCCGGGACAGGGGGCGGAAGGCTACACCTTC. Its protein is CASNPGQGAEGYTF. The full variable domain, with the rest looked up from reference TRBV9 and TRBJ1-2, is DSGVTQTPKHLITATGQRVTLRCSPRSGDLSVYWYQQSLDQGLQFLIQYYNGEERAKGNILERFSAQQFPDLHSELNLSSLELGDSALYFCASNPGQGAEGYTFGSGTRLTVV.

J is TRBJ2-3 and V is TRBV7-9; D perhaps matches TRBD2 (6 bases). Germline loops: CDR1 SEHNR, CDR2 FQNEAQ (reference sequence). V lost 5 bases to trimming and J lost 4 bases, with 22 bases between them. The CDR3 consists of 17 residues. The CDR3 coding sequence is TGTGCCAGCAGCCATAGATTCGGGACGGAGGGCCCAGATACGCAGTATTTT. Its translation is CASSHRFGTEGPDTQYF.

The chain is built from TRBV6-1 and TRBJ2-7; TRBD1 aligns across 10 bases. Germline CDR1 and CDR2: MNHNS and SASEGT. The trim removed 10 bases at V and 5 bases at J, leaving 8 bases unmatched. This CDR3 contains 13 residues. The CDR3 loop is CATWTGGFNEQYF. Written as DNA, the CDR3 is TGTGCCACCTGGACAGGGGGTTTCAACGAGCAGTACTTC.

The gene calls are TRBV6-6 and TRBJ2-7; TRBD2 aligns across 8 bases. This CDR3 has 14 residues. Germline trimming cut 6 bases from V and 7 bases from J; bases unmatched to any gene: 11. The V gene's germline CDR1 is MNHNY and CDR2 SVGAGI (reference sequence). The CDR3 coding sequence is TGTGCCAGCAGAAATCCGGGACTAGGAAGTGAGCAGTACTTC. It translates to CASRNPGLGSEQYF.

The chain links TRBV5-1 to TRBJ2-1, with 11 nucleotides matching TRBD1. Germline V CDR1 and CDR2: SGHRS, YFSETQ. This CDR3 has 15 amino acids. V lost 4 bases, J lost 7 bases, and 7 bases stayed unmatched. The CDR3 DNA follows: TGCGCCAGCAGCGCCATGGGGACAGGGGGGAATGAGCAGTTCTTC. Translating it yields CASSAMGTGGNEQFF.

This clone has a single count. This chain uses TRBV9 with TRBJ1-3, with D possibly TRBD1 on 6 matching bases. The CDR3 covers 17 residues. The germline V gene encodes CDR1 SGDLS and CDR2 YYNGEE. V lost 4 bases to trimming and J lost 5 bases, with 22 bases between them. The CDR3 sequence is CASSPRTGSGYRNTIYF. CDR3 in DNA: TGTGCCAGCAGCCCACGCACAGGGAGTGGGTACAGAAACACCATATATTTT. Variable domain in full (rest from reference TRBV9 and TRBJ1-3): DSGVTQTPKHLITATGQRVTLRCSPRSGDLSVYWYQQSLDQGLQFLIQYYNGEERAKGNILERFSAQQFPDLHSELNLSSLELGDSALYFCASSPRTGSGYRNTIYFGEGSWLTVV.

This clone was recorded only once. This sequence joins TRBV2 and TRBJ2-5; TRBD2 agrees at 7 bases. Germline loops: CDR1 SNHLY, CDR2 FYNNEI. The length of the CDR3 is 14 residues. V lost 8 bases to trimming and J lost 1 base; unmatched junction nucleotides: 7. This CDR3 reads CASGGGAGQETQYF. The DNA for the CDR3 is TGTGCCAGCGGGGGAGGGGCTGGCCAAGAGACCCAGTACTTC.

Remarks on this clone: A read error may produce the germline difference seen at one junction end. As DNA, the CDR3 is TGTGCCAGCCGAGGGGGGGCGCGGGTTTTAGGGTTT. It is translated as CASRGGARVLGF. This chain uses TRBV7-9 with TRBJ1-1; a possible D gene is TRBD1 (6 bases). The CDR3 runs 12 residues. CDR1 and CDR2 (germline): SEHNR, FQNEAQ (reference sequence).

This clone has only one observation. V and J are TRBV11-2 and TRBJ1-2; D is perhaps TRBD1 (6 bases). V was cut by 4 bases and J by 5 bases, with 11 bases left in between. CDR3 length: 13 residues. Germline-derived CDR1 and CDR2 are SGHAT and FQNNGV. The CDR3 reads CASSSTGPYGYTF. The CDR3 bases are TGTGCCAGCAGCTCGACAGGTCCTTATGGCTACACCTTC.

The chain employs TRBV30 and TRBJ1-2, with 9 positions matching TRBD1. Unmatched junction bases numbered 0, after V lost 5 bases and J lost 5 bases. Per germline, CDR1 GTSNPN and CDR2 SVGIG (reference sequence). CDR3 length: 11 amino acids. CDR3 region: CAWGTGYGYTF. The DNA of the CDR3 is TGTGCCTGGGGGACAGGGTATGGCTACACCTTC.

The chain combines TRBV28 with TRBJ2-7; no firm D call. V was clipped by 2 bases and J by 3 bases, with 11 bases between them. In germline, CDR1 is MDHEN, CDR2 SYDVKM. The CDR3 has 14 amino acids. The CDR3 spells CASSLGQASYEQYF. CDR3 sequence (DNA): TGTGCCAGCAGTTTAGGGCAGGCCAGCTACGAGCAGTACTTC.

J is TRBJ1-2 and V is TRBV5-1; 7 nucleotides line up with TRBD1. This CDR3 has 14 amino acids. CDR1 SGHRS and CDR2 YFSETQ come from the germline V gene. Trimming cost V 2 bases and J 8 bases; bases outside gene matches: 9. For the CDR3, the DNA is TGCGCCAGCAGCTTACCGGGACAGTCAGTGGGCTACACCTTC. Encoded protein: CASSLPGQSVGYTF.

The chain combines TRBV7-3 with TRBJ2-2, with D maybe TRBD1 (6 bases). V dropped 6 bases and J dropped 6 bases, with 8 bases sitting between them. CDR1 SGHTA and CDR2 FQGTGA come from the germline V gene. The CDR3 is made up of 12 amino acids. In DNA form, the CDR3 reads TGTGCCAGCAGACAGGGTTCCGGGGAGCTGTTTTTT. Its protein is CASRQGSGELFF.